This TCR beta chain was captured by sequencing in a study of blood T cell repertoires in COVID-19. Study at large: PBMCs, B-cell-depleted T cells, or T cells provided the cDNA or gDNA that made up the material.

The authors' processing: Scientists estimated how many nucleated cells there were by amplifying reference gene primers. Data came from immunoSEQ multiplex PCR; TCRdb stores just in-frame clones and leaves some out. V, J and clone size derive from that table, while D and trimming were established from the DNA sequence. The table shows some 200,000 clones, with approximately 86% occurring only once. V lost 2 bases, J lost 4 bases, and 11 bases stayed unmatched. Germline CDR1 reads SGHAT; CDR2 reads FQNNGV. This CDR3 is 17 amino acids long. The clonotype comes from an elderly woman in a cohort sampled during active or convalescent COVID-19. The chain is built from TRBV11-2 and TRBJ1-2; 9 bases match TRBD1. The sequenced sample consisted of peripheral blood. The CDR3 nucleotides are TGTGCCAGCAGCTTATGGGGACAGGGATCCTCCCTCTATGGCTACACCTTC. It yields the protein CASSLWGQGSSLYGYTF. Complete variable domain (other parts from reference TRBV11-2 and TRBJ1-2): EAGVAQSPRYKIIEKRQSVAFWCNPISGHATLYWYQQILGQGPKLLIQFQNNGVVDDSQLPKDRFSAERLKGVDSTLKIQPAKLEDSAVYLCASSLWGQGSSLYGYTFGSGTRLTVV.